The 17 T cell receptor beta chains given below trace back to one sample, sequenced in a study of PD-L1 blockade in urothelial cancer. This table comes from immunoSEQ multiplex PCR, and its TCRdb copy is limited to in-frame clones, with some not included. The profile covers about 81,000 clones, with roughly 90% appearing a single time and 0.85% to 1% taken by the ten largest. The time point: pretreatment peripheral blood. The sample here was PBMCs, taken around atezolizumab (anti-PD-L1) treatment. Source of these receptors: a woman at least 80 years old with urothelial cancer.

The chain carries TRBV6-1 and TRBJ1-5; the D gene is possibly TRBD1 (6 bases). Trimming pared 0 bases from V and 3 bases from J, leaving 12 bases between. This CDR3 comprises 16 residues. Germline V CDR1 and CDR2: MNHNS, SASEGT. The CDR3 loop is CASSEAEHRDNQPQHF. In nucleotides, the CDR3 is TGTGCCAGCAGTGAAGCGGAACACAGGGACAATCAGCCCCAGCATTTT.

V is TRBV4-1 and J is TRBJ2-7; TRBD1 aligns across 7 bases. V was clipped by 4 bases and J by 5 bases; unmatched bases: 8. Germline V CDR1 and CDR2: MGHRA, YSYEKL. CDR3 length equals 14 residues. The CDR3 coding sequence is TGCGCCAGCAGCCTAAGACAGGGTGGGGACGAGCAGTACTTC. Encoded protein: CASSLRQGGDEQYF.

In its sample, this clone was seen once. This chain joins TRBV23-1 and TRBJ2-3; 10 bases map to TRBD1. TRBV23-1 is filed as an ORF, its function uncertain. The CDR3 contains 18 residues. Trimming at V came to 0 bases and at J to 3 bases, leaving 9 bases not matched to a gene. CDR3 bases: TGCGCCAGCAGTCAATCAAACCGGGACAGGGGATGGACAGATACGCAGTATTTT. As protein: CASSQSNRDRGWTDTQYF.

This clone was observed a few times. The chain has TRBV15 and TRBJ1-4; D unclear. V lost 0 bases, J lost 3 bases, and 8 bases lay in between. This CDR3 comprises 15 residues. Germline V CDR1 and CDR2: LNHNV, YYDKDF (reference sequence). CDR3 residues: CATSRDTGPNEKLFF. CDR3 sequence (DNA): TGTGCCACCAGCAGAGATACCGGTCCTAATGAAAAACTGTTTTTT. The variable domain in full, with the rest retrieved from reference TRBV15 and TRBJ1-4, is DAMVIQNPRYQVTQFGKPVTLSCSQTLNHNVMYWYQQKSSQAPKLLFHYYDKDFNNEADTPDNFQSRRPNTSFCFLDIRSPGLGDTAMYLCATSRDTGPNEKLFFGSGTQLSVL.

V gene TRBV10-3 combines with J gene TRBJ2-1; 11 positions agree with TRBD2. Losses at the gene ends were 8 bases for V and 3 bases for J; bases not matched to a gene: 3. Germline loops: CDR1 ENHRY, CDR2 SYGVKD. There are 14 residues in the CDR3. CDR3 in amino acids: CAISLAGDYNEQFF. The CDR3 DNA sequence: TGTGCCATCTCACTAGCGGGAGACTACAATGAGCAGTTCTTC.

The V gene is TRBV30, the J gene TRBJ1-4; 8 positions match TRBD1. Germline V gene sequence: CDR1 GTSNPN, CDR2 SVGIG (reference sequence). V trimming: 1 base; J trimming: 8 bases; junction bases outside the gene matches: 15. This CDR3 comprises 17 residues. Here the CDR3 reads CAWSGFTRTGSLEKLFF. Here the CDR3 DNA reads TGTGCCTGGAGTGGCTTCACCCGGACAGGGAGTTTGGAAAAACTGTTTTTT.

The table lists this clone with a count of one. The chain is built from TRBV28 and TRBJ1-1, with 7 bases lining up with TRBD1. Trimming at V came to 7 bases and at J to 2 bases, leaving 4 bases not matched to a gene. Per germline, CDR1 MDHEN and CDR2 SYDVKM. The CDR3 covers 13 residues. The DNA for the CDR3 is TGTGCCAGCACGACAGGGACCAACACTGAAGCTTTCTTT. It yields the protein CASTTGTNTEAFF.

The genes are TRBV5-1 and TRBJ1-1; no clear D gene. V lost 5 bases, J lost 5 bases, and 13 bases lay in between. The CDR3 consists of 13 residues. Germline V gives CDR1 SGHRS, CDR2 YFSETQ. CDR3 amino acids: CASRVEVSTEAFF. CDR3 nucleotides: TGCGCCAGCAGAGTGGAGGTTTCGACTGAAGCTTTCTTT.

The DNA of the CDR3 is TGTGCCATCAGTGTGACTAGCGGGCAGCCTACGCAGTATTTT. Translation gives CAISVTSGQPTQYF. The genes are TRBV10-3 and TRBJ2-3; 10 bases are a match to TRBD2. The ends lost 4 bases at V and 8 bases at J; junction bases unmatched: 6. From germline, CDR1 is ENHRY and CDR2 SYGVKD. The CDR3 has 14 residues.

In DNA form, the CDR3 reads TGTGCCAGCAGCCCCGCCAAGTGGACAGGGGATCCTAATGAGCAGTTCTTC. Translated: CASSPAKWTGDPNEQFF. The chain employs TRBV2 and TRBJ2-1; 9 bases fit TRBD1. The germline V gene encodes CDR1 SNHLY and CDR2 FYNNEI. The CDR3 runs to 17 residues. Losses at the gene ends were 6 bases for V and 7 bases for J; bases not matched to a gene: 16.

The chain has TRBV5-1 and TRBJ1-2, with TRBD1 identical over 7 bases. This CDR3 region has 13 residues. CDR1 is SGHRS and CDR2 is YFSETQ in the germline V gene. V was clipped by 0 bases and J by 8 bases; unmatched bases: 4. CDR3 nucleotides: TGCGCCAGCAGCTTGGCCGGACAGGAAGGCTACACCTTC. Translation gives CASSLAGQEGYTF.

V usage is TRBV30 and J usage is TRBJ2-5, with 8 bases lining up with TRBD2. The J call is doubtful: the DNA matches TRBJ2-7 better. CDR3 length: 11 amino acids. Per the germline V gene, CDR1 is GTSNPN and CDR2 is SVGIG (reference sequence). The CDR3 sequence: CACTSGYEQYF. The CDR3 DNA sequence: TGTGCCTGCACTAGCGGCTACGAGCAGTACTTC.

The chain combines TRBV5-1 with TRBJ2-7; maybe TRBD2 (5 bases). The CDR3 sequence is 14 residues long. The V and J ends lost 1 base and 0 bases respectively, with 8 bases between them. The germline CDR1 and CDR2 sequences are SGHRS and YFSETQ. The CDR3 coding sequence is TGCGCCAGCAGCTTGAACGGGAACTCCTACGAGCAGTACTTC. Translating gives CASSLNGNSYEQYF.

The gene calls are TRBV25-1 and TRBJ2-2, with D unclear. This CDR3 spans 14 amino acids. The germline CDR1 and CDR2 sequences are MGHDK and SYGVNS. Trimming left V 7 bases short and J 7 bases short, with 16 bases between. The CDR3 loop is CASTRGNLGGELFF. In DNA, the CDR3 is TGTGCCAGCACTCGCGGCAACCTGGGCGGGGAGCTGTTTTTT.

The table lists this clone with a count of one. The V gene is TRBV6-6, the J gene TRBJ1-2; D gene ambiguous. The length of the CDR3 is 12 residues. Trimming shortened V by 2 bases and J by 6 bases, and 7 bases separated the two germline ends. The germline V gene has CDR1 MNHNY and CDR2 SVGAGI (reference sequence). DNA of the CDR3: TGTGCCAGCAGTTACGAGGCAGATGGCTACACCTTC. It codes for CASSYEADGYTF.

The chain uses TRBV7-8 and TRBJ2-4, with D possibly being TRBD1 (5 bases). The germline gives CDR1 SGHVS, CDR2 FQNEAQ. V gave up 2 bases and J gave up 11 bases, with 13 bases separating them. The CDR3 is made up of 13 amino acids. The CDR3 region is CASSLQGGNVQYF. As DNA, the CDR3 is TGTGCCAGCAGCTTACAGGGTGGTAATGTTCAGTACTTC.

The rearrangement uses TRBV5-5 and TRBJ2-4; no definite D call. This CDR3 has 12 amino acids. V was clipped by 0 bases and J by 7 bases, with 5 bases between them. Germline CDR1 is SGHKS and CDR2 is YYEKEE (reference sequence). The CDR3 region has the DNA TGTGCCAGCAGCTTGGACCGGAACATTCAGTACTTC. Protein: CASSLDRNIQYF.